A selection of T cell receptor beta chains follows, all from one sample in a study of CD8 T cells in ankylosing spondylitis. One entry per CDR3 protein results from TCRdb running MiXCR on the 5' RACE reads. The sample lists about 750,000 distinct CDR3 sequences, 19% occurring once. Sequenced input: blood, either unsorted or a sorted T cell fraction (not recorded which). The receptors come from a male donor with ankylosing spondylitis. The CDR3 runs from the conserved cysteine through the conserved F or W. Fields, in order: V gene, J gene, CDR3 protein.

TRBV7-9	TRBJ1-1	CASRTTGADTEAFF
TRBV7-2	TRBJ1-2	CASSVTIVGYTF
TRBV5-5	TRBJ2-5	CASSLASGKGGETQYF
TRBV27	TRBJ1-5	CASSFRANQPQHF
TRBV5-6	TRBJ2-7	CASSLQGGLFSYEQYF
TRBV9	TRBJ1-3	CASSVEGTNTIYF
TRBV20-1	TRBJ2-5	CSASGARQETQYF
TRBV11-1	TRBJ2-1	CASSWSQGLGDEQFF
TRBV28	TRBJ1-2	CASSSDYGYTF
TRBV16	TRBJ2-7	CASSQSEGSRYEQYF
TRBV25-1	TRBJ2-2	CASRDLWTGELFF
TRBV30	TRBJ2-1	CAWSLGLEYNEQFF
TRBV7-9	TRBJ2-7	CASSSGLARVYEQYF
TRBV20-1	TRBJ2-2	CSAVGQGTTGELFF
TRBV12-3/TRBV12-4	TRBJ2-6	CASSSSRAGANVLTF
TRBV6-1	TRBJ1-5	CASRAVYSQPQHF
TRBV7-2	TRBJ2-1	CASSLAVSAYNEQFF
TRBV27	TRBJ2-3	CASSLGLDADTQYF
TRBV20-1	TRBJ2-1	CCARVVSGGLSSYNEQFF
TRBV12-3/TRBV12-4	TRBJ2-7	CASSPGTSGPYEQYF
TRBV7-6	TRBJ2-7	CASSYRASEYYEQYF
TRBV7-8	TRBJ1-1	CASSLAVVGNTEAFF
TRBV2	TRBJ1-2	CASSEAWRAEGYTF
TRBV20-1	TRBJ2-7	CSAKTTNSYEQYF
TRBV7-2	TRBJ1-1	CASSFGQRGRCFF
TRBV4-1	TRBJ2-4	CASSRAGGDTMGNIQYF
TRBV4-1	TRBJ2-7	CASSLPGVFGEQYF
TRBV5-5	TRBJ2-7	CASSPGQVLKQYF
TRBV20-1	TRBJ2-7	CSARDLLAPSSYEQYF
TRBV10-2	TRBJ2-2	CASSVNPGWVSVEKGAGELFF
TRBV7-9	TRBJ1-2	CASSSRSGGYTF
TRBV12-3/TRBV12-4	TRBJ2-7	CASSGTDENPYEQYF
TRBV18	TRBJ2-2	CASSPRTSTSNTGELFF
TRBV25-1	TRBJ2-7	CASSESGWGQGDPYEQYF
TRBV12-3/TRBV12-4	TRBJ1-3	CASSTRTSGNTIYF
TRBV29-1	TRBJ2-1	CSVGDGPYNEQFF
TRBV5-1	TRBJ2-7	CASTDGYHFYEQYF
TRBV6-1	TRBJ2-3	CASSPLGEKRPTQYF
TRBV2	TRBJ1-4	CASLGQPLVGEKLFF
TRBV20-1	TRBJ2-4	CSASGSLAKNIQYF
TRBV6-2/TRBV6-3	TRBJ1-2	CASSDKYGYTF
TRBV3-1	TRBJ2-1	CAAAPTNGNEQFF
TRBV2	TRBJ1-1	CASSTLRVNTEAFF
TRBV5-1	TRBJ2-1	CASSWVLAGGNYNEQFF
TRBV18	TRBJ1-1	CASSPPEGFRAEAFF
TRBV12-3/TRBV12-4	TRBJ2-2	CASKEHRSGTGELFF
TRBV28	TRBJ2-3	CAHLSQSGDTQYF
TRBV5-5	TRBJ1-1	CASSLVIGLSTEAFF
TRBV2	TRBJ1-5	CASTGQDRVNQPQHF
TRBV20-1	TRBJ1-3	CSAIHASGGSGNTIYF
TRBV6-5	TRBJ2-7	CASSYAGSSYEQYF
TRBV3-1	TRBJ1-4	CASQGGVGDEKLFF